Below, 17 T cell receptor beta chains from the same sample are listed, as sequenced in a study of blood T cell repertoires in COVID-19. Measured with immunoSEQ multiplex PCR; TCRdb has only the in-frame clones, and not every one. The table lists about 230,000 clones, about 85% of them singletons. What was sequenced was PBMCs or T cells enriched from blood (not recorded which). Receptors originate from a man aged 25-45 years who had recovered from COVID-19.

This clone was seen just once. The chain employs TRBV5-1 and TRBJ1-4, with 7 bases lining up with TRBD1. The CDR3 spans 17 residues. Germline-derived CDR1 and CDR2 are SGHRS and YFSETQ. V trimming: 4 bases; J trimming: 4 bases; junction bases outside the gene matches: 13. The CDR3 loop is CASSRNIVTGDNEKLFF. CDR3 sequence (DNA): TGCGCCAGCAGCCGGAACATCGTAACAGGGGATAATGAAAAACTGTTTTTT.

This sequence joins TRBV9 and TRBJ1-5; D is undetermined. Per the germline V gene, CDR1 is SGDLS and CDR2 is YYNGEE. Trimming cost V 7 bases and J 5 bases, with 13 bases left between them. The CDR3 length is 13 residues. The CDR3 nucleotides are TGTGCCAGCTCATCCCTCGGAGATCAGCCCCAGCATTTT. This sequence encodes CASSSLGDQPQHF.

The V call is TRBV24-1, the J call TRBJ1-2; 7 nucleotides agree with TRBD1. CDR1 KGHDR and CDR2 SFDVKD come from the germline V gene. This CDR3 is 15 amino acids long. V shed 2 bases and J 4 bases; nucleotides not matched to a gene: 6. The CDR3 spells CATSDWDSDFYGYTF. The CDR3 DNA sequence: TGTGCCACCAGTGATTGGGACAGCGATTTCTATGGCTACACCTTC.

V and J are TRBV5-8 and TRBJ2-7; 12 nucleotides agree with TRBD1. Looked up from germline, CDR1 is SGHTS and CDR2 is YDEGEE. V shed 4 bases, J shed 2 bases, and the junction held 13 bases outside the gene matches. CDR3 length: 18 amino acids. CDR3 nucleotide sequence: TGTGCCAGCAGCCTGCGCCCGGGACAGGGGGCACCCGCCTACGAGCAGTACTTC. Encoded protein: CASSLRPGQGAPAYEQYF.

The rearrangement uses TRBV28 and TRBJ2-7; D call uncertain. This CDR3 region has 11 residues. The germline V and J ends were trimmed by 6 bases and 6 bases, with 9 bases remaining between them. Looked up from germline, CDR1 is MDHEN and CDR2 is SYDVKM. CDR3 bases: TGTGCCAGCAGCCTAGAGTCCGAGCAGTACTTC. Translation gives CASSLESEQYF.

V and J are TRBV5-1 and TRBJ2-7, with D possibly being TRBD1 (5 bases). This CDR3 is built from 14 residues. The germline CDR1 and CDR2 sequences are SGHRS and YFSETQ. The V and J ends lost 2 bases and 2 bases respectively, with 11 bases between them. In DNA form, the CDR3 reads TGCGCCAGCAGCTTAGTGGGGCAGCCCTACGAGCAGTACTTC. This encodes CASSLVGQPYEQYF. The full variable domain, completed using reference TRBV5-1 and TRBJ2-7, is KAGVTQTPRYLIKTRGQQVTLSCSPISGHRSVSWYQQTPGQGLQFLFEYFSETQRNKGNFPGRFSGRQFSNSRSEMNVSTLELGDSALYLCASSLVGQPYEQYFGPGTRLTVT.

The rearrangement joins TRBV15 to TRBJ2-7; D might be TRBD2 (5 bases). The CDR3 covers 17 residues. Between the trimmed V and J ends, which lost 0 bases and 7 bases, there was a span of 22 bases. Germline V CDR1 and CDR2: LNHNV, YYDKDF (reference sequence). The CDR3 bases are TGTGCCACCAGCAGAGACCAGGTGGACTTTACGTCCTTTGAGCAGTACTTC. This sequence encodes CATSRDQVDFTSFEQYF. Filled out from reference TRBV15 and TRBJ2-7, the complete variable domain reads DAMVIQNPRYQVTQFGKPVTLSCSQTLNHNVMYWYQQKSSQAPKLLFHYYDKDFNNEADTPDNFQSRRPNTSFCFLDIRSPGLGDTAMYLCATSRDQVDFTSFEQYFGPGTRLTVT.

This chain joins TRBV5-1 and TRBJ2-2; D is uncertain. Germline loops: CDR1 SGHRS, CDR2 YFSETQ. The V gene lost 7 bases and the J gene lost 6 bases, with 13 bases spanning the gap. CDR3 length: 13 amino acids. This CDR3 reads CASAVSEAGELFF. The CDR3 DNA sequence: TGCGCCAGCGCCGTTTCAGAGGCCGGGGAGCTGTTTTTT. Using reference TRBV5-1 and TRBJ2-2 for the parts outside the CDR3, the full variable domain is KAGVTQTPRYLIKTRGQQVTLSCSPISGHRSVSWYQQTPGQGLQFLFEYFSETQRNKGNFPGRFSGRQFSNSRSEMNVSTLELGDSALYLCASAVSEAGELFFGEGSRLTVL.

V gene TRBV7-2 combines with J gene TRBJ2-1; D is undetermined. V dropped 4 bases and J dropped 5 bases, with 18 bases sitting between them. The CDR3 has 16 amino acids. Germline V CDR1 and CDR2: SGHTA, FQGNSA. The CDR3 DNA is TGTGCCAGCAGCTCCCGATTCATGGTTGGCAACAATGAGCAGTTCTTC. As protein: CASSSRFMVGNNEQFF. Based on the CDR3 plus reference TRBV7-2 and TRBJ2-1, the full variable domain is GAGVSQSPSNKVTEKGKDVELRCDPISGHTALYWYRQSLGQGLEFLIYFQGNSAPDKSGLPSDRFSAERTGGSVSTLTIQRTQQEDSAVYLCASSSRFMVGNNEQFFGPGTRLTVL.

The chain is built from TRBV30 and TRBJ2-7; 7 nucleotides match TRBD2. CDR3 length: 13 amino acids. The germline CDR1 and CDR2 sequences are GTSNPN and SVGIG (reference sequence). The junction had 8 bases not matched to a gene; V was cut back by 4 bases and J by 5 bases. The CDR3 sequence is CAWMGIAGDEQYF. The CDR3 coding sequence is TGTGCCTGGATGGGTATTGCGGGAGACGAGCAGTACTTC.

The chain combines TRBV5-4 with TRBJ2-5; perhaps TRBD1 as D (6 bases). This CDR3 is built from 17 residues. Germline V gene data show CDR1 as SGHNT and CDR2 as YYREEE (reference sequence). V was clipped by 4 bases and J by 5 bases, with 24 bases between them. The CDR3 region is CASSPRANRVFGETQYF. The CDR3 nucleotides read TGTGCCAGCAGCCCGCGTGCCAACAGGGTTTTTGGCGAGACCCAGTACTTC.

The chain uses TRBV2 and TRBJ2-5, with 8 bases identical to TRBD2. Trimming cost V 7 bases and J 3 bases; bases outside gene matches: 4. Germline CDR1 and CDR2: SNHLY and FYNNEI. This CDR3 comprises 13 residues. The CDR3 DNA reads TGTGCCAGCACTCGACTAGCGAAAGAGACCCAGTACTTC. Amino acid sequence: CASTRLAKETQYF.

The J gene is TRBJ2-5, the V gene TRBV7-9; D possibly corresponds to TRBD2 (5 bases). Per the germline V gene, CDR1 is SEHNR and CDR2 is FQNEAQ (reference sequence). This CDR3 spans 14 amino acids. Trimming left V 7 bases short and J 4 bases short, with 16 bases between. The CDR3: CASNFYGEGETQYF. CDR3 DNA: TGTGCCAGCAACTTTTACGGGGAAGGAGAGACCCAGTACTTC. Looking up the rest from reference TRBV7-9 and TRBJ2-5 gives the full variable domain: DTGVSQNPRHKITKRGQNVTFRCDPISEHNRLYWYRQTLGQGPEFLTYFQNEAQLEKSRLLSDRFSAERPKGSFSTLEIQRTEQGDSAMYLCASNFYGEGETQYFGPGTRLLVL.

The V and J genes are TRBV28 and TRBJ1-5; tentatively, D is TRBD1 (5 bases). Trimming removed 5 bases from V and 11 bases from J, with 13 bases in between. This CDR3 region has 12 residues. The germline V gene has CDR1 MDHEN and CDR2 SYDVKM. The CDR3 coding sequence is TGTGCCAGCAGTCCCCCCAGGGTGGCCCAGCATTTT. Encoded protein: CASSPPRVAQHF.

This clone was recorded a few times. The chain links TRBV7-9 to TRBJ1-2; the D gene is possibly TRBD1 (5 bases). The CDR3 has 15 residues. V lost 0 bases and J lost 4, with 12 bases in between. Per the germline V gene, CDR1 is SEHNR and CDR2 is FQNEAQ (reference sequence). The CDR3: CASSLALQDFYGYTF. As DNA, the CDR3 is TGTGCCAGCAGCTTAGCTTTACAGGATTTCTATGGCTACACCTTC. Full variable domain (remainder filled in from reference TRBV7-9 and TRBJ1-2): DTGVSQNPRHKITKRGQNVTFRCDPISEHNRLYWYRQTLGQGPEFLTYFQNEAQLEKSRLLSDRFSAERPKGSFSTLEIQRTEQGDSAMYLCASSLALQDFYGYTFGSGTRLTVV.

This clone was recorded a few times. The V call is TRBV18, the J call TRBJ1-1, with D unclear. The V end lost 3 bases, the J end lost 7 bases, and 12 bases lay between the germline ends. Germline values: CDR1 KGHSH, CDR2 LQKENI. This CDR3 has 13 residues. CDR3 region: CASSPFGNFEAFF. As DNA, the CDR3 is TGTGCCAGCTCACCGTTCGGGAACTTTGAAGCTTTCTTT.

The chain is built from TRBV3-1 (or the pseudogene TRBV3-2) and TRBJ1-6; 9 nucleotides agree with TRBD1. Trimming at V came to 3 bases and at J to 1 base, leaving 10 bases not matched to a gene. This CDR3 contains 19 residues. The germline V gene encodes CDR1 LGHDT and CDR2 YNNKEL (reference sequence). The CDR3 nucleotides read TGTGCCAGCAGCCAGCTGACGGTAGGACAGGGGTCCTATAATTCACCCCTCCACTTT. This codes for CASSQLTVGQGSYNSPLHF.